The T cell receptor beta chain described here comes from a study of blood T cells in healthy people across ages. Alongside a J-beta primer mix, a sample-barcoded 5' primer served in a second PCR lasting roughly 6 to 11 cycles. TCRdb fed the 5' RACE reads into MiXCR, producing one record per CDR3 protein. The sample holds hundreds of thousands of distinct CDR3 sequences; just under 25% are singletons and the top ten take more than 8%. The CDR3 sequence is 10 residues long. The V end was cut by 10 bases, the J end by 4 bases, with 7 bases between. Germline V CDR1 and CDR2: MDHEN, SYDVKM. These data were also filed under a second study, of T cells of mothers and their children.

The chain joins TRBV28 to TRBJ1-1, with a weak D call TRBD1 (6 bases). The TCR comes from a boy younger than 18 in good health. Sequencing input: blood. The CDR3 DNA reads TGTGCCACCAGGGGCACTGAAGCTTTCTTT. Translated: CATRGTEAFF. Filled out from reference TRBV28 and TRBJ1-1, the complete variable domain reads DVKVTQSSRYLVKRTGEKVFLECVQDMDHENMFWYRQDPGLGLRLIYFSYDVKMKEKGDIPEGYSVSREKKERFSLILESASTNQTSMYLCATRGTEAFFGQGTRLTVV.